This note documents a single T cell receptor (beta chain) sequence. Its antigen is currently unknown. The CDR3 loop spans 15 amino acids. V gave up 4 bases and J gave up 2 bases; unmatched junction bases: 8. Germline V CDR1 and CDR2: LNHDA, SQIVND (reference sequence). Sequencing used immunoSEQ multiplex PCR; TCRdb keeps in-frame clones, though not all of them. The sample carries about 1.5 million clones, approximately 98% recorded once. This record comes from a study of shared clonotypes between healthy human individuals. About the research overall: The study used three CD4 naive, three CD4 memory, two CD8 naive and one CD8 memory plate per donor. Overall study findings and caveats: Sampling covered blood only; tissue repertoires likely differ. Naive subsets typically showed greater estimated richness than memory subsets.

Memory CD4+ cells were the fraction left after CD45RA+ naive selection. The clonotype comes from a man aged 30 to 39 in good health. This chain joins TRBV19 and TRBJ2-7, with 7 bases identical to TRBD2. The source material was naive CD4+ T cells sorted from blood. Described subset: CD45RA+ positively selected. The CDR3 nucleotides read TGTGCCAGTAGTACTACCGGGACTACACCCTACGAGCAGTACTTC. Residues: CASSTTGTTPYEQYF.